This T cell receptor (beta chain) was captured in a study of response to subunit inactivated influenza vaccine (dated by TCRdb to the late 2010s). Context from the whole study: To follow how T cells responded to a trivalent subunit inactivated influenza vaccine, the researchers relied on deep quantitative profiling of the T cell receptor repertoire. The investigation overall reported the following: The authors proposed that each seasonal influenza vaccination may bring in only a limited number of new T cells.

This clonotype was counted many times. This receptor's antigen is unknown. No much larger clonotype is one base removed from it; base qualities were not supplied. The receptor library was made with RT-PCR. Sequencing instrument: Illumina HiSeq 2500. The public reads were run again by TCRdb, first through fastp at Q25 and then through MiXCR, and only productive beta chains were kept. Rows merge per CDR3 protein into single entries with the most common DNA and genes. A total of around 540,000 distinct CDR3 sequences appear in this sample, about 11% of them only once. The ten largest clones add up to about a tenth of the sample. The CDR3 covers 14 residues, taking in both the cysteine and the phenylalanine. Just CDR3 DNA is preserved here, 42 bases in frame from base 1. The germline V gene (reference sequence) supplies CDR1 DFQATT and CDR2 SNEGSKA. V loses 6 bases at its end and J loses 8 bases; junction bases beyond the gene matches: 6.

The sequencing used PBMCs from blood, collected on the day of vaccination. The sequence came from a man between 45 and 60 years old who received an inactivated influenza vaccine. Donor details come from another sample of the same person, matched by shared clones. The chain was built from TRBV20-1 and TRBJ2-1; TRBD2 fits 14 bases in the junction. The DNA sequence is as follows: TGCAGTGCCTCCGGGACTAGCGGGAGTTATGAGCAGTTCTTC. It codes for CSASGTSGSYEQFF.